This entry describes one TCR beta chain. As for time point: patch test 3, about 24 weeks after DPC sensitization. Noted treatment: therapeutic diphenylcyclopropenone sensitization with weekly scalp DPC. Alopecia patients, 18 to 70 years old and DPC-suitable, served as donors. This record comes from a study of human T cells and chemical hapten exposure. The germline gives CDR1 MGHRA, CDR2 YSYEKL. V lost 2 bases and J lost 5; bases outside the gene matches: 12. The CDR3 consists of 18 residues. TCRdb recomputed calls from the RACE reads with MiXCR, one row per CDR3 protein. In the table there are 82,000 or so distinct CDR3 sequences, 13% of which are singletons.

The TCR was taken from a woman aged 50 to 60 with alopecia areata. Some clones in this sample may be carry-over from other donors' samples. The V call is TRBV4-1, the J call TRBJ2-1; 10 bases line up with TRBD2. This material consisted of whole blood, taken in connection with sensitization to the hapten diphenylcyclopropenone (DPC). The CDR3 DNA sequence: TGCGCCAGCAGCCAACGCGTAACGGCGCTAGCGGGGGACAATGAGCAGTTCTTC. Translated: CASSQRVTALAGDNEQFF.